This T cell receptor beta chain came from a study of T cells in Graves' hyperthyroidism and ophthalmopathy. Trimming removed 6 bases from V and 0 bases from J, with 11 bases in between. The V gene's germline CDR1 is SEHNR and CDR2 FQNEAQ (reference sequence). The CDR3 is 15 amino acids. The investigators amplified TCR beta CDR3 regions from RNA transcripts. The study used the HTBI primer set for a first-round RT-PCR of the TCR CDR3. TCRdb analysed the multiplex PCR reads with MiXCR anew, one entry per CDR3 protein. The table records some 800,000 distinct CDR3 sequences, about 38% of them present only once.

The sequence was obtained from a man younger than 35 with Graves' hyperthyroidism. The sequenced sample consisted of blood. The chain employs TRBV7-9 and TRBJ2-2; D might be TRBD1 (5 bases). In DNA, the CDR3 is TGTGCCAGCAGATCAGGGCATTCGAACACCGGGGAGCTGTTTTTT. Protein: CASRSGHSNTGELFF.